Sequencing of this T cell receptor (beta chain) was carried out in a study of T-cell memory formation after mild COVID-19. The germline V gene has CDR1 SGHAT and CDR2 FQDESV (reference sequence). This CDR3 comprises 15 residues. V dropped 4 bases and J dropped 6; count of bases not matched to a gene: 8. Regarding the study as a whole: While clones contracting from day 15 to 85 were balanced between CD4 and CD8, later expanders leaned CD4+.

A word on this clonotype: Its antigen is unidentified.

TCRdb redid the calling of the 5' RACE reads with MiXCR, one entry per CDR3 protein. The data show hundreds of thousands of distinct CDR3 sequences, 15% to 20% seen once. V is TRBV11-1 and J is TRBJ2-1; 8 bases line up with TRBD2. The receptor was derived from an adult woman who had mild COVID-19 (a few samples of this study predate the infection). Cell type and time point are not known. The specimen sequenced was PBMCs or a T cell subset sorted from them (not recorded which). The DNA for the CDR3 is TGTGCCAGCAGCTCTCTAGCGGGCCTACCCAATGAGCAGTTCTTC. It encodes CASSSLAGLPNEQFF.